These 29 T cell receptor beta chains share one sample of origin, sequenced in a study of blood T cell repertoires in COVID-19. Method: immunoSEQ multiplex PCR; TCRdb's copy keeps in-frame clones and lacks some. The table includes about half a million clones, more than 85% detected once. Sequencing input: PBMCs or T cells enriched from blood (not recorded which). These receptors were obtained from a woman aged 55-75 years who had recovered from COVID-19.

V and J are TRBV7-9 and TRBJ1-5; D uncertain. Trimming stripped 1 base from V and 4 bases from J, with 8 bases between. Germline assignment: CDR1 SEHNR and CDR2 FQNEAQ (reference sequence). The CDR3 length is 14 residues. The CDR3 bases are TGTGCCAGCAGCTTAGATACTTCAAATCAGCCCCAGCATTTT. It is translated as CASSLDTSNQPQHF.

The V call is TRBV6-5, the J call TRBJ2-7; TRBD2 is a possible D gene (6 bases). The germline V gene has CDR1 MNHEY and CDR2 SVGAGI. The V end lost 2 bases, the J end lost 6 bases, and 17 bases lay between the germline ends. The CDR3 contains 15 residues. CDR3 region: CASSYGGGEAGEQYF. The CDR3 DNA sequence: TGTGCCAGCAGTTACGGTGGGGGAGAAGCGGGCGAGCAGTACTTC.

The gene calls are TRBV3-1 (or the pseudogene TRBV3-2) and TRBJ1-4; D call uncertain. The CDR3 extends over 12 amino acids. The V end lost 2 bases, the J end lost 8 bases, and 6 bases lay between the germline ends. The germline CDR1 and CDR2 sequences are LGHDT and YNNKEL (reference sequence). In nucleotides, the CDR3 is TGTGCCAGCAGCCAATGGCAAGAAAAACTGTTTTTT. It encodes CASSQWQEKLFF.

Written as DNA, the CDR3 is TGCGCCAGCAGCGACGACAGCGTGAACACCGGGGAGCTGTTTTTT. Translated: CASSDDSVNTGELFF. This chain uses TRBV5-1 with TRBJ2-2, with a weak D call TRBD1 (5 bases). Germline V gene sequence: CDR1 SGHRS, CDR2 YFSETQ. V was shortened by 4 bases and J by 1 base, with 11 bases between the two germline ends. There are 15 residues in the CDR3. The variable domain in full, with the rest retrieved from reference TRBV5-1 and TRBJ2-2, is KAGVTQTPRYLIKTRGQQVTLSCSPISGHRSVSWYQQTPGQGLQFLFEYFSETQRNKGNFPGRFSGRQFSNSRSEMNVSTLELGDSALYLCASSDDSVNTGELFFGEGSRLTVL.

Comment on this clone: Other DNA sequences in the same sample also yield this CDR3. The rearrangement joins TRBV15 to TRBJ1-3; D gene uncertain. The CDR3 has 12 residues. Trimming left V 1 base short and J 4 bases short, with 2 bases between. Germline V CDR1 and CDR2: LNHNV, YYDKDF (reference sequence). CDR3 loop: CATSRAGNTIYF. DNA of the CDR3: TGTGCCACCAGCAGAGCAGGAAACACCATATATTTT.

This chain links TRBV19 with TRBJ1-4, with D tentatively TRBD1 (6 bases). Germline CDR1 reads LNHDA; CDR2 reads SQIVND (reference sequence). The length of the CDR3 is 16 residues. Deletions cut 7 bases from V and 8 bases from J, with 23 bases between. CDR3 region: CASNGRGNGRGEKLFF. For the CDR3, the DNA is TGTGCCAGTAATGGTCGGGGAAACGGCAGGGGCGAAAAACTGTTTTTT. The full variable domain, its missing parts supplied by reference TRBV19 and TRBJ1-4, is DGGITQSPKYLFRKEGQNVTLSCEQNLNHDAMYWYRQDPGQGLRLIYYSQIVNDFQKGDIAEGYSVSREKKESFPLTVTSAQKNPTAFYLCASNGRGNGRGEKLFFGSGTQLSVL.

The chain couples TRBV12-5 to TRBJ1-5; 9 bases are shared with TRBD1. Losses at the gene ends were 3 bases for V and 5 bases for J; bases not matched to a gene: 5. Germline loops: CDR1 LGHNT, CDR2 FRNRAP. This CDR3 is 15 amino acids long. The CDR3 sequence is CASGFGQGNDQPQHF. CDR3 nucleotides: TGTGCTAGTGGTTTTGGACAGGGGAACGATCAGCCCCAGCATTTT. Together with reference TRBV12-5 and TRBJ1-5, the CDR3 gives the full variable domain: DARVTQTPRHKVTEMGQEVTMRCQPILGHNTVFWYRQTMMQGLELLAYFRNRAPLDDSGMPKDRFSAEMPDATLATLKIQPSEPRDSAVYFCASGFGQGNDQPQHFGDGTRLSIL.

V gene TRBV12-5 combines with J gene TRBJ1-5, with no clear D. The CDR3 spans 14 residues. CDR1 LGHNT and CDR2 FRNRAP come from the germline V gene. The germline V and J ends were trimmed by 7 bases and 0 bases, with 10 bases remaining between them. Here the CDR3 reads CASAAISSNQPQHF. CDR3 nucleotide sequence: TGTGCTAGTGCCGCAATCAGTAGCAATCAGCCCCAGCATTTT. The full variable domain, its missing parts supplied by reference TRBV12-5 and TRBJ1-5, is DARVTQTPRHKVTEMGQEVTMRCQPILGHNTVFWYRQTMMQGLELLAYFRNRAPLDDSGMPKDRFSAEMPDATLATLKIQPSEPRDSAVYFCASAAISSNQPQHFGDGTRLSIL.

The sample holds a few counts of this clone. J is TRBJ2-7 and V is TRBV7-9, with 7 bases that match TRBD1. Trimming took 3 bases from V and 5 from J; bases not matched to a gene: 1. There are 12 residues in the CDR3. Per germline, CDR1 SEHNR and CDR2 FQNEAQ (reference sequence). The CDR3 bases are TGTGCCAGCAGCTTGACAGGGCACGAGCAGTACTTC. This sequence encodes CASSLTGHEQYF.

The chain combines TRBV27 with TRBJ2-5, with D maybe TRBD2 (6 bases). Germline V CDR1 and CDR2: MNHEY, SMNVEV (reference sequence). Trimming took off 4 bases at V and 4 bases at J, with 19 bases between the two ends. This CDR3 has 16 residues. CDR3 region: CASSSGGRGWGETQYF. In DNA, the CDR3 is TGTGCCAGCAGTTCCGGGGGACGCGGTTGGGGAGAGACCCAGTACTTC.

V usage is TRBV10-2 and J usage is TRBJ2-2; 8 bases are a match to TRBD1. CDR3 size: 14 residues. Germline V lookup: CDR1 WSHSY, CDR2 SAAADI. V gave up 0 bases and J gave up 7 bases; unmatched junction bases: 1. The CDR3 spells CASSESQGVGELFF. The CDR3 nucleotides read TGCGCCAGCAGTGAGTCACAGGGGGTCGGGGAGCTGTTTTTT.

The chain carries TRBV7-2 and TRBJ2-7; maybe TRBD1 (5 bases). The length of the CDR3 is 13 residues. With 4 bases removed from V and 0 bases from J, the gap between germline ends came to 7 bases. Germline V gene lookup returns CDR1 SGHTA and CDR2 FQGNSA. The CDR3 sequence: CASSSTASYEQYV. The CDR3 DNA follows: TGTGCCAGCAGCTCGACAGCCTCCTACGAGCAGTACGTC.

V is TRBV2 and J is TRBJ1-2; D perhaps matches TRBD1 (6 bases). Looked up from germline, CDR1 is SNHLY and CDR2 is FYNNEI. CDR3 length: 16 amino acids. V was pared by 4 bases and J by 3 bases, with 18 bases between. The DNA of the CDR3 is TGTGCCAGCAGTGTTGATATAGGACAGAGTTACTATGGCTACACCTTC. Translating gives CASSVDIGQSYYGYTF.

The chain couples TRBV20-1 to TRBJ1-4, with 9 positions matching TRBD1. The V gene end was trimmed by 3 bases and the J gene end by 3 bases; junction bases not matched to a gene: 2. The CDR3 is 14 residues long. Germline CDR1 and CDR2: DFQATT and SNEGSKA (reference sequence). CDR3 sequence reads: CSASGDRANEKLFF. CDR3 nucleotide sequence: TGCAGTGCTAGTGGGGACAGGGCTAATGAAAAACTGTTTTTT.

The DNA of the CDR3 is TGTGCCAGCAGCTTACCGGGACAGTTAACCGGGGAGCTGTTTTTT. Its protein product is CASSLPGQLTGELFF. The V gene is TRBV4-2, the J gene TRBJ2-2, with TRBD1 matching over 7 bases. Unmatched junction bases numbered 8, after V lost 5 bases and J lost 5 bases. Germline V CDR1 and CDR2: LGHNA, YNFKEQ. The CDR3 is 15 amino acids.

This rearrangement joins TRBV29-1 to TRBJ2-1, with TRBD2 matching over 12 bases. Trimming cost V 3 bases and J 2 bases; bases outside gene matches: 8. This CDR3 has 17 amino acids. From germline, CDR1 is SQVTM and CDR2 ANQGSEA. The DNA for the CDR3 is TGCAGCGTTGATTATACGGGACTAGCGGGCACCTACAATGAGCAGTTCTTC. Translated, it gives CSVDYTGLAGTYNEQFF.

The chain is built from TRBV6-5 and TRBJ2-3, with 7 nucleotides matching TRBD2. After removal of 2 bases from V and 8 bases from J, the junction contained 10 bases not matched to a gene. The CDR3 extends over 15 amino acids. The V gene's germline CDR1 is MNHEY and CDR2 SVGAGI. The CDR3 DNA sequence: TGTGCCAGCAGTTACCTTGGCGGGGGTCGGGCTACGCAGTATTTT. Translation gives CASSYLGGGRATQYF.

The gene calls are TRBV3-1 (or the pseudogene TRBV3-2) and TRBJ2-3; D not resolved. Germline V lookup: CDR1 LGHDT, CDR2 YNNKEL (reference sequence). The CDR3 is made up of 12 amino acids. Trimming removed 3 bases at V and 7 bases at J, with 8 bases between. The CDR3 spells CASSHLTNTQYF. The CDR3 nucleotides are TGTGCCAGCAGCCACCTCACTAATACGCAGTATTTT.

There are a few counts of this clone. This chain links TRBV9 with TRBJ1-2; D unresolved. CDR3 length: 14 amino acids. Trimming took 4 bases from V and 4 from J, leaving 14 bases between them. Per the germline V gene, CDR1 is SGDLS and CDR2 is YYNGEE. The CDR3 loop is CASSLGGDFYGYTF. Here the CDR3 DNA reads TGTGCCAGCAGCCTGGGCGGGGATTTCTATGGCTACACCTTC.

The V call is TRBV6-2 or TRBV6-3, the J call TRBJ2-7, with D perhaps TRBD2 (6 bases). This CDR3 comprises 16 residues. The V end was cut by 5 bases, the J end by 2 bases, with 19 bases between. The germline V gene encodes CDR1 MNHEY and CDR2 SVGEGT. In DNA, the CDR3 is TGTGCCAGCAGTGCCCGATCTAGCGTGAGGACCTACGAGCAGTACTTC. This encodes CASSARSSVRTYEQYF.

CDR3 sequence (DNA): TGTGCCAGCAGCGATCTAGCCGGGGAGCTGTTTTTT. It encodes CASSDLAGELFF. The chain links TRBV9 to TRBJ2-2; D not resolved. Germline loops: CDR1 SGDLS, CDR2 YYNGEE. Between the trimmed V and J ends, which lost 3 bases and 6 bases, there was a span of 6 bases. The CDR3 has 12 residues.

The chain joins TRBV6-6 to TRBJ1-1; D uncertain. With 0 bases removed from V and 11 bases from J, the gap between germline ends came to 7 bases. Germline V CDR1 and CDR2: MNHNY, SVGAGI (reference sequence). This CDR3 has 11 amino acids. The CDR3 nucleotides read TGTGCCAGCAGTTACTCCGGGTGGGCTTTCTTT. It yields the protein CASSYSGWAFF.

This clone occurred a few times. The chain links TRBV6-1 to TRBJ1-5; D is possibly TRBD1 (5 bases). CDR3 size: 16 residues. V dropped 4 bases and J dropped 2 bases, with 15 bases sitting between them. The germline V gene has CDR1 MNHNS and CDR2 SASEGT. This chain's CDR3 is CASSGSTGVGNQPQHF. For the CDR3, the DNA is TGTGCCAGCAGTGGTAGCACAGGCGTGGGCAATCAGCCCCAGCATTTT.

This chain connects TRBV19 to TRBJ2-7; TRBD2 matches 13 bases. CDR3 length equals 14 residues. V was clipped by 5 bases and J by 6 bases; unmatched bases: 4. The germline CDR1 and CDR2 sequences are LNHDA and SQIVND (reference sequence). The CDR3 nucleotides are TGTGCCAGTAGTCTCGGGACTAGCGGGGTCGAGCAGTACTTC. Translating it yields CASSLGTSGVEQYF. The whole variable domain, filled in from reference TRBV19 and TRBJ2-7, reads DGGITQSPKYLFRKEGQNVTLSCEQNLNHDAMYWYRQDPGQGLRLIYYSQIVNDFQKGDIAEGYSVSREKKESFPLTVTSAQKNPTAFYLCASSLGTSGVEQYFGPGTRLTVT.

The J gene is TRBJ1-5, the V gene TRBV2; D unclear. The CDR3 length is 15 residues. The germline V gene has CDR1 SNHLY and CDR2 FYNNEI. V lost 7 bases to trimming and J lost 0 bases, with 13 bases between them. DNA for the CDR3: TGTGCCAGCATGAGGGCACACGGTAGCAATCAGCCCCAGCATTTT. Translation gives CASMRAHGSNQPQHF.

The J gene is TRBJ2-1, the V gene TRBV5-1; D is unclear. The CDR3 consists of 17 residues. CDR1 SGHRS and CDR2 YFSETQ come from the germline V gene. The V end lost 0 bases, the J end lost 8 bases, and 21 bases lay between the germline ends. Written as DNA, the CDR3 is TGCGCCAGCAGCTTGGATTGGGCAGAATCCCTTTTCGATGAGCAGTTCTTC. Protein: CASSLDWAESLFDEQFF.

The chain carries TRBV5-8 and TRBJ2-1, with D maybe TRBD2 (5 bases). The CDR3 runs 15 residues. Germline V lookup: CDR1 SGHTS, CDR2 YDEGEE. V lost 7 bases and J 0 bases, leaving 14 bases between the germline ends. The CDR3 sequence is CASPARRASYNEQFF. CDR3 coding DNA: TGTGCCAGCCCGGCTCGGCGGGCCTCCTACAATGAGCAGTTCTTC.

V and J are TRBV30 and TRBJ1-1; D is possibly TRBD1 (6 bases). From germline, CDR1 is GTSNPN and CDR2 SVGIG (reference sequence). Trimming left V 8 bases short and J 1 base short, with 11 bases between. CDR3 length: 12 amino acids. The CDR3 protein is CARGQSNTEAFF. In DNA, the CDR3 is TGTGCCCGAGGACAGTCGAACACTGAAGCTTTCTTT. The full variable domain, rest sourced from reference TRBV30 and TRBJ1-1, is SQTIHQWPATLVQPVGSPLSLECTVEGTSNPNLYWYRQAAGRGLQLLFYSVGIGQISSEVPQNLSASRPQDRQFILSSKKLLLSDSGFYLCARGQSNTEAFFGQGTRLTVV.

The CDR3, as DNA: TGTGCCAGCAGCCACCGGCGGACTAGCGGGGGGAGAGATACGCAGTATTTT. Protein sequence: CASSHRRTSGGRDTQYF. The chain couples TRBV5-6 to TRBJ2-3; 14 positions match TRBD2. This CDR3 is built from 17 residues. Germline CDR1 and CDR2: SGHDT and YYEEEE. V trimming: 4 bases; J trimming: 5 bases; junction bases outside the gene matches: 9.